These 11 T cell receptor beta chains originate from one sample sequenced in a study of T cell responses to AZD1222 COVID-19 vaccine. The table came from immunoSEQ multiplex PCR; TCRdb's copy has only in-frame clones and leaves some out. The table has around 95,000 clones, around 87% seen once. This specimen consisted of peripheral blood, obtained on day 0 of AZD1222 vaccination. All receptors derive from an adult in good health.

This chain links TRBV5-1 with TRBJ2-3; 8 bases align to TRBD1. Germline V gene sequence: CDR1 SGHRS, CDR2 YFSETQ. This CDR3 has 15 residues. V was clipped by 3 bases and J by 4 bases; unmatched bases: 7. DNA for the CDR3: TGCGCCAGCAGCTCAGGACAGGGCAAGCCAGATACGCAGTATTTT. Encoded protein: CASSSGQGKPDTQYF.

The rearrangement joins TRBV10-2 to TRBJ1-6; D may be TRBD1 (5 bases). This CDR3 is built from 17 residues. V shed 7 bases and J shed 5 bases, with 21 bases lying between them. In germline, CDR1 is WSHSY, CDR2 SAAADI. This chain's CDR3 is CASTSSGGVNNNSPLHF. The DNA of the CDR3 is TGCGCCAGCACCTCTTCGGGGGGGGTTAATAATAATTCACCCCTCCACTTT.

The J gene is TRBJ2-1, the V gene TRBV20-1; no firm D call. Between the trimmed V and J ends, which lost 6 bases and 6 bases, there was a span of 9 bases. The CDR3 runs to 11 residues. Germline V gene lookup returns CDR1 DFQATT and CDR2 SNEGSKA (reference sequence). CDR3 sequence: CSAHLGNEQFF. The CDR3 nucleotides read TGCAGTGCGCACCTAGGCAATGAGCAGTTCTTC.

The V call is TRBV12-3 or TRBV12-4, the J call TRBJ1-5; D might be TRBD1 (5 bases). The V end lost 1 base, the J end lost 5 bases, and 6 bases lay between the germline ends. The CDR3 consists of 13 residues. CDR3 amino acids: CASSLGGYQPQHF. The DNA for the CDR3 is TGTGCCAGCAGTTTAGGGGGCTATCAGCCCCAGCATTTT.

V gene TRBV9 combines with J gene TRBJ1-2; D perhaps matches TRBD1 (6 bases). This CDR3 comprises 14 residues. The germline V and J ends were trimmed by 3 bases and 4 bases, with 13 bases remaining between them. CDR1 and CDR2 from the germline V gene are SGDLS and YYNGEE. The CDR3 DNA reads as TGTGCCAGCAGCGGCCTGGGGGCGTTCTATGGCTACACCTTC. It yields the protein CASSGLGAFYGYTF.

The chain links TRBV4-1 to TRBJ2-7; TRBD2 matches 8 bases. V gave up 0 bases and J gave up 6 bases; unmatched junction bases: 13. Germline CDR1 reads MGHRA; CDR2 reads YSYEKL. This CDR3 is built from 17 residues. The CDR3 loop is CASSQDQAGAGRLEQYF. DNA for the CDR3: TGCGCCAGCAGCCAAGACCAAGCGGGAGCCGGACGTCTCGAGCAGTACTTC.

The chain is built from TRBV18 and TRBJ1-5, with D possibly being TRBD1 (5 bases). Trimming left V 4 bases short and J 1 base short, with 11 bases between. Germline V lookup: CDR1 KGHSH, CDR2 LQKENI. This CDR3 has 15 residues. As DNA, the CDR3 is TGTGCCAGCTCACTTCCGGGGGGGAGCAATCAGCCCCAGCATTTT. Translating it yields CASSLPGGSNQPQHF.

The V and J genes are TRBV12-3 or TRBV12-4 and TRBJ1-1, with D hard to call. The CDR3 loop spans 13 amino acids. Trimming took 7 bases from V and 4 from J, leaving 13 bases between them. The CDR3 nucleotides are TGTGCCAGCATTAAAAGGTGGGGCACTGAAGCTTTCTTT. It is translated as CASIKRWGTEAFF.

This chain links TRBV19 with TRBJ1-2; TRBD1 is a possible D gene (5 bases). The V gene lost 7 bases and the J gene lost 8 bases, with 26 bases spanning the gap. Looked up from germline, CDR1 is LNHDA and CDR2 is SQIVND (reference sequence). CDR3 size: 16 residues. CDR3 nucleotides: TGTGCCAGTAAAAGGGTAGCATGGCAGGGAGTTATGGGCTACACCTTC. Its protein product is CASKRVAWQGVMGYTF.

The CDR3 reads CASSQAFPKNIQYF. The CDR3 nucleotides are TGCGCCAGCAGCCAAGCTTTCCCCAAAAACATTCAGTACTTC. V gene TRBV4-3 combines with J gene TRBJ2-4, with D hard to call. V gave up 1 base and J gave up 2 bases, with 6 bases separating them. This CDR3 contains 14 residues. Germline V lookup: CDR1 LGHNA, CDR2 YSLEER.

The V call is TRBV10-3, the J call TRBJ1-5, with D perhaps matching TRBD1 (6 bases). Trimming cost V 9 bases and J 6 bases, with 18 bases left between them. The CDR3 is 14 amino acids. Germline CDR1 reads ENHRY; CDR2 reads SYGVKD. The CDR3 DNA follows: TGTGCCATAAGCGGTTCCCAGGGGAGTCAGCCCCAGCATTTT. Its translation: CAISGSQGSQPQHF.